Below are 26 T cell receptor beta chains sequenced from a single sample in a study of blood T cells in healthy people across ages. Through a sample-barcoded 5' primer and a J-beta primer mix, a second PCR was run for 7 to 11 cycles. In TCRdb, the 5' RACE reads were re-called with MiXCR into one record per CDR3 protein. The sample records 550,000 to 650,000 distinct CDR3 sequences, roughly a quarter being singletons. These records were also assigned to another study, of T cells of mothers and their children.

Source material: blood. These receptors came from a boy aged 2 to 10 in good health.

Remarks on this clonotype: One junction end does not reproduce the germline sequence, and a read error may be involved. The V and J genes are TRBV30 and TRBJ1-2; no clear D. This CDR3 has 10 amino acids. The germline gives CDR1 GTSNPN, CDR2 SVGIG (reference sequence). CDR3 nucleotide sequence: TGTGCCTGGAGCGACTCTCTTCCCGTCTTC. Its translation is CAWSDSLPVF.

As concerns this clonotype: The CDR3 does not end in the conserved phenylalanine or tryptophan, so this is likely a read error. V is TRBV6-5 and J is TRBJ1-1; D unclear. The germline V and J ends were trimmed by 10 bases and 1 base, with 10 bases remaining between them. There are 12 residues in the CDR3. Per the germline V gene, CDR1 is MNHEY and CDR2 is SVGAGI. The CDR3 nucleotides are TGTGCCACCGGAGTCAGGAACACTGAAGCTTTCCTT. As protein: CATGVRNTEAFL.

CDR3: CSARAPGPQETQYF. The CDR3 DNA is TGCAGTGCTAGAGCCCCGGGACCTCAAGAGACCCAGTACTTC. The J gene is TRBJ2-5, the V gene TRBV20-1; TRBD1 or TRBD2 may be the D gene (5 bases each). The CDR3 covers 14 residues. Germline loops: CDR1 DFQATT, CDR2 SNEGSKA (reference sequence). Trimming removed 1 base from V and 2 bases from J, with 11 bases in between.

This clonotype has just a few counts. V usage is TRBV7-3 and J usage is TRBJ1-2; 10 bases are a match to TRBD1. Trimming at V came to 5 bases and at J to 8 bases, leaving 5 bases not matched to a gene. CDR3 length equals 13 residues. CDR1 SGHTA and CDR2 FQGTGA come from the germline V gene. Written as DNA, the CDR3 is TGTGCCAGCAGCAGGACAGGGGGGGGAGGCTACACCTTC. It yields the protein CASSRTGGGGYTF.

This clonotype was seen more than once but under ten times. The chain carries TRBV7-9 and TRBJ2-3; 13 bases line up with TRBD2. Germline V gives CDR1 SEHNR, CDR2 FQNEAQ (reference sequence). The V and J ends lost 5 bases and 6 bases, in that order; junction bases with no gene match: 11. This CDR3 comprises 17 residues. In DNA, the CDR3 is TGTGCCAGCAGCGCTATATCCGGGACTAGCGGGACCGATACGCAGTATTTT. Protein sequence: CASSAISGTSGTDTQYF.

This clonotype was found a few times. The chain is built from TRBV4-2 and TRBJ2-1, with D possibly being TRBD1 or TRBD2 (5 bases each). The CDR3 loop spans 14 amino acids. CDR1 and CDR2 from the germline V gene are LGHNA and YNFKEQ. Trimming shortened V by 4 bases and J by 4 bases, and 11 bases separated the two germline ends. CDR3 coding DNA: TGTGCCAGCAGCCCTCGGGGCCCATACAATGAGCAGTTCTTC. This gives the protein CASSPRGPYNEQFF.

This clonotype was seen more than once but under ten times. The CDR3 DNA reads TGCAGTGCTCCCCCACAGGGGGCCACGGCTGGCTACACCTTC. Protein sequence: CSAPPQGATAGYTF. This sequence joins TRBV20-1 and TRBJ1-2; 9 bases are shared with TRBD1. This CDR3 region has 14 residues. Trimming cost V 5 bases and J 7 bases; bases outside gene matches: 11. Germline-derived CDR1 and CDR2 are DFQATT and SNEGSKA (reference sequence).

The chain uses TRBV15 and TRBJ2-7; 7 nucleotides align to TRBD1. V was pared by 1 base and J by 0 bases, with 9 bases of the junction left unmatched. Germline V gene lookup returns CDR1 LNHNV and CDR2 YYDKDF (reference sequence). The CDR3 consists of 17 residues. As DNA, the CDR3 is TGTGCCACCAGCAGAGGACCGGGACAGTCAATCTCCTACGAGCAGTACTTC. It is translated as CATSRGPGQSISYEQYF.

This clonotype was recorded many times. The rearrangement joins TRBV3-1 to TRBJ2-7; D not certain. The germline CDR1 and CDR2 sequences are LGHDT and YNNKEL (reference sequence). The CDR3 extends over 12 amino acids. V was trimmed by 0 bases and J by 4 bases, leaving 4 bases between them. The CDR3 sequence: CASSQDRYEQYF. The CDR3 bases are TGTGCCAGCAGCCAAGACCGTTACGAGCAGTACTTC.

This chain joins TRBV6-5 and TRBJ2-1; 8 nucleotides line up with TRBD2. This CDR3 is 15 amino acids long. V lost 4 bases, J lost 4 bases, and 6 bases stayed unmatched. Germline V gene lookup returns CDR1 MNHEY and CDR2 SVGAGI. As DNA, the CDR3 is TGTGCCAGCAGTTCGAGGACTAGCTTATACAATGAGCAGTTCTTC. Its translation is CASSSRTSLYNEQFF.

The chain links TRBV29-1 to TRBJ1-4; D gene ambiguous. Germline V CDR1 and CDR2: SQVTM, ANQGSEA. The CDR3 covers 14 residues. Between the trimmed V and J ends, which lost 6 bases and 3 bases, there was a span of 14 bases. The CDR3 protein is CSVYPREANEKLFF. CDR3 sequence (DNA): TGCAGCGTCTACCCCCGGGAGGCTAATGAAAAACTGTTTTTT.

This clonotype was observed many times. The chain joins TRBV29-1 to TRBJ2-5; 7 nucleotides align to TRBD1. CDR1 and CDR2 (germline): SQVTM, ANQGSEA. CDR3 length equals 15 residues. J gave up 0 bases and V 7 bases, and 11 bases lay outside the gene matches. This chain's CDR3 is CSASPGQTYQETQYF. CDR3 DNA sequence: TGCAGCGCCTCCCCGGGACAGACTTACCAAGAGACCCAGTACTTC.

Only a few counts were recorded for this clonotype. This rearrangement joins TRBV12-3 or TRBV12-4 to TRBJ2-3; 9 bases match TRBD2. J lost 0 bases, V lost 5 bases, and 3 bases had no gene match. The CDR3 is made up of 15 amino acids. The CDR3 is CASSPGLASTDTQYF. CDR3 coding DNA: TGTGCCAGCAGTCCTGGACTAGCGAGCACAGATACGCAGTATTTT.

The table lists this clonotype with a few counts. The V call is TRBV12-3 or TRBV12-4, the J call TRBJ2-5, with D possibly TRBD2 on 5 matching bases. The CDR3 contains 13 residues. The ends were cut back, 7 bases at V and 2 bases at J, with 11 bases in the middle. CDR3 sequence: CASTGLLQETQYF. CDR3 bases: TGTGCCAGCACCGGACTGTTACAAGAGACCCAGTACTTC.

For this clonotype: Sequence at one end of the junction differs from germline and may be a read error. The J gene is TRBJ2-6, the V gene TRBV4-1, with D maybe TRBD2 (6 bases). The CDR3 length is 17 residues. The germline CDR1 and CDR2 sequences are MGHRA and YSYEKL. The CDR3 nucleotides read TGCGCCAGCAGCCAAGAGGTACTAGCCTCTGCGGCCAACGTCCTGACTTTC. Translation gives CASSQEVLASAANVLTF.

This clonotype was recorded a few times. DNA of the CDR3: TGTGCCAGCACCTTAGATAGCGGGGTGGGCGAGCAGTACTTC. This translates into CASTLDSGVGEQYF. The rearrangement joins TRBV12-3 or TRBV12-4 to TRBJ2-5; 8 nucleotides line up with TRBD2. The DNA end favors TRBJ2-7, so the J call may be wrong. The CDR3 has 14 amino acids.

Worth noting for this clonotype: The germline gene is not matched at one end of the junction; a read error may be the cause. The genes are TRBV11-2 and TRBJ1-1; D uncertain. The CDR3 sequence is 13 residues long. Per germline, CDR1 SGHAT and CDR2 FQNNGV. CDR3 region: CASSPEANTEAFF. In DNA, the CDR3 is TGCGCCAGCAGCCCGGAGGCCAACACTGAAGCTTTCTTT.

This clonotype has only a few counts. V usage is TRBV5-1 and J usage is TRBJ2-1; D is unresolved. The CDR3 runs to 15 residues. The germline gives CDR1 SGHRS, CDR2 YFSETQ. Trimming removed 0 bases at V and 0 bases at J, with 7 bases between. CDR3 nucleotides: TGCGCCAGCAGCTTGGATGGTTTCTCCTACAATGAGCAGTTCTTC. Its protein product is CASSLDGFSYNEQFF.

The V and J genes are TRBV20-1 and TRBJ2-3; the match to TRBD2 covers 9 bases. V lost 2 bases and J lost 6; bases outside the gene matches: 12. The CDR3 is made up of 16 amino acids. CDR1 is DFQATT and CDR2 is SNEGSKA in the germline V gene (reference sequence). Here the CDR3 DNA reads TGCAGTGCTAGACCCCTTTTAGCGGGAGAAACGGATACGCAGTATTTT. It encodes CSARPLLAGETDTQYF.

This clonotype was counted many times. The rearrangement uses TRBV7-9 and TRBJ2-7; tentatively, D is TRBD1 or TRBD2 (5 bases each). The length of the CDR3 is 13 residues. The germline V gene encodes CDR1 SEHNR and CDR2 FQNEAQ (reference sequence). The germline V and J ends were trimmed by 5 bases and 6 bases, with 14 bases remaining between them. In nucleotides, the CDR3 is TGTGCCAGCAGCCTTACGGGGACGGCCGAGCAGTACTTC. Its protein is CASSLTGTAEQYF. The variable domain in full, completed from reference TRBV7-9 and TRBJ2-7, reads DTGVSQNPRHKITKRGQNVTFRCDPISEHNRLYWYRQTLGQGPEFLTYFQNEAQLEKSRLLSDRFSAERPKGSFSTLEIQRTEQGDSAMYLCASSLTGTAEQYFGPGTRLTVT.

J is TRBJ2-7 and V is TRBV4-1, with 7 bases matching TRBD1. V dropped 0 bases and J dropped 0; count of bases not matched to a gene: 5. This CDR3 comprises 16 residues. The V gene's germline CDR1 is MGHRA and CDR2 YSYEKL. The CDR3 sequence: CASSQEQGVSSYEQYF. In DNA form, the CDR3 reads TGCGCCAGCAGCCAAGAGCAGGGGGTAAGCTCCTACGAGCAGTACTTC.

V is TRBV6-1 and J is TRBJ2-3, with no clear D. Between the trimmed V and J ends, which lost 10 bases and 2 bases, there was a span of 13 bases. The CDR3 runs to 13 residues. In germline, CDR1 is MNHNS, CDR2 SASEGT. The DNA of the CDR3 is TGTGCCACCGCGCACACAGCCACAGATACGCAGTATTTT. It translates to CATAHTATDTQYF.

This clonotype occurred a few times. The CDR3 here is CASSHGEGVPYEQYF. The CDR3 DNA reads TGTGCCAGTAGCCACGGCGAGGGAGTCCCCTACGAGCAGTACTTC. This sequence joins TRBV19 and TRBJ2-7, with D possibly TRBD2 on 5 matching bases. The CDR3 loop spans 15 amino acids. Trimming pared 6 bases from V and 2 bases from J, leaving 17 bases between. The germline gives CDR1 LNHDA, CDR2 SQIVND (reference sequence).

The chain recombines TRBV5-1 with TRBJ2-7; 8 positions agree with TRBD1. V lost 0 bases and J lost 1; bases outside the gene matches: 6. The CDR3 has 16 amino acids. The germline V gene has CDR1 SGHRS and CDR2 YFSETQ. CDR3 in amino acids: CASSLATGGRSYEQYF. For the CDR3, the DNA is TGCGCCAGCAGCTTGGCTACAGGGGGAAGGTCCTACGAGCAGTACTTC.

This clonotype was seen a single time. The chain links TRBV6-5 to TRBJ1-1; the D is unclear. Germline CDR1 reads MNHEY; CDR2 reads SVGAGI. Trimming removed 0 bases at V and 0 bases at J, with 8 bases between. The CDR3 is made up of 15 amino acids. The CDR3: CASSYSRNLNTEAFF. For the CDR3, the DNA is TGTGCCAGCAGTTACTCACGGAATCTGAACACTGAAGCTTTCTTT.

In this sample, this clonotype turned up a few times. The rearrangement joins TRBV30 to TRBJ2-3, with D maybe TRBD1 (6 bases). V was pared by 5 bases and J by 0 bases, with 9 bases between. Germline V CDR1 and CDR2: GTSNPN, SVGIG (reference sequence). CDR3 length equals 13 residues. CDR3 region: CAWGGKSTDTQYF. CDR3 in DNA: TGTGCCTGGGGGGGCAAGAGCACAGATACGCAGTATTTT.